Listed below are T cell receptor beta chains from one sample, sequenced in a study of T cells after yellow fever vaccination. One entry per CDR3 protein results from TCRdb running MiXCR on the 5' RACE reads. Of 300,000 to 400,000 distinct CDR3 sequences listed, 8.7% were seen once; the top ten hold under 20%. The sequencing used PBMCs, collected on the day of the first yellow fever vaccination. Receptor source: a man aged 18 to 29 who received the YFV17D yellow fever vaccine. The CDR3 runs from the conserved cysteine through the conserved F or W. The order of the fields is D gene, V gene, J gene, clone size, CDR3 protein, CDR3 DNA. D genes are given only for firm matches. Only some rows state a clone size, as once, few, many or a class for expanded clones.

D: NA; V: TRBV7-2; J: TRBJ1-6; size: many; CDR3: CASSPQNDNSPLHF; DNA: TGTGCCAGCAGCCCTCAGAACGATAATTCACCCCTCCACTTT
D: TRBD1; V: TRBV6-1; J: TRBJ2-3; size: few; CDR3: CASSERGRETDTQYF; DNA: TGTGCCAGCAGCGAAAGGGGGCGAGAGACAGATACGCAGTATTTT
D: NA; V: TRBV5-4; J: TRBJ1-1; size: many; CDR3: CASSSTANTEAFF; DNA: TGTGCCAGCAGCTCGACAGCGAACACTGAAGCTTTCTTT
D: NA; V: TRBV3-1; J: TRBJ2-1; size: few; CDR3: CASSQPRGASSYNEQFF; DNA: TGTGCCAGCAGCCAACCTCGGGGGGCGAGCTCCTACAATGAGCAGTTCTTC
D: NA; V: TRBV5-5; J: TRBJ1-2; size: few; CDR3: CASSPRAVSYGYTF; DNA: TGTGCCAGCAGCCCCCGCGCGGTGAGCTATGGCTACACCTTC
D: TRBD2; V: TRBV20-1; J: TRBJ2-1; size: many; CDR3: CSARRGSSYNEQFF; DNA: TGCAGTGCTCGGCGGGGGAGCTCCTACAATGAGCAGTTCTTC
D: NA; V: TRBV5-1; J: TRBJ1-1; size: NA; CDR3: CASSSSVSGGEAFF; DNA: TGCGCCAGCAGTTCTTCCGTATCGGGGGGCGAAGCTTTCTTT
D: TRBD2; V: TRBV6-5; J: TRBJ2-3; size: NA; CDR3: CACSYSGLATPDTQYF; DNA: TGTGCCTGCAGTTACTCGGGACTAGCGACCCCAGATACGCAGTATTTT
D: NA; V: TRBV19; J: TRBJ2-3; size: few; CDR3: CASSTQPHRAATQYF; DNA: TGTGCCAGTAGTACCCAGCCCCACAGGGCAGCTACGCAGTATTTT
D: NA; V: TRBV6-5; J: TRBJ2-5; size: few; CDR3: CASTQGGHRETQYF; DNA: TGTGCCAGCACCCAGGGGGGCCACAGGGAGACCCAGTACTTC
D: NA; V: TRBV5-1; J: TRBJ1-3; size: few; CDR3: CASSPDPGNTIYF; DNA: TGCGCCAGCAGTCCCGATCCTGGAAACACCATATATTTT
D: NA; V: TRBV5-4; J: TRBJ2-1; size: few; CDR3: CASSRRQGGNNEQFF; DNA: TGTGCCAGCAGCCGAAGACAGGGAGGGAACAATGAGCAGTTCTTC